This record covers a single T cell receptor (beta chain). Stated time point: baseline pretreatment blood. Treatment: 15 Gy SBRT to primary tumor, nephrectomy 4 weeks later. The tumor was a clear cell renal cell carcinoma. Germline values: CDR1 SGHDT, CDR2 YYEEEE. The CDR3 totals 12 residues. The V and J ends lost 4 bases and 4 bases respectively, with 8 bases between them. The data were obtained in a study of radiation and T cells in renal cell carcinoma. Study as a whole: Nephrectomy followed 15 Gy stereotactic body radiation by 4 weeks.

Repertoires were generated with immunoSEQ multiplex PCR, while TCRdb's copy carries only in-frame clones and drops some. The table lists around 140,000 clones, around 78% of them singletons. This specimen consisted of blood, obtained from a patient whose treatment included radiotherapy and nephrectomy. The chain uses TRBV5-6 and TRBJ1-1; tentatively, D is TRBD1 (5 bases). This TCR came from a woman in her forties or fifties with renal cell carcinoma. The CDR3 reads CASSGGSTEAFF. The CDR3 DNA reads as TGTGCCAGCAGCGGGGGGAGCACTGAAGCTTTCTTT.